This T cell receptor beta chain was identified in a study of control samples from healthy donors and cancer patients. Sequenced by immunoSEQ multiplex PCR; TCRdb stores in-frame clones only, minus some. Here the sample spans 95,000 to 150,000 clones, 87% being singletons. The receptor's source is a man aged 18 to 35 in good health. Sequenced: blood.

The CDR3 region is CASSWGGVQYYNEQFF. The DNA of the CDR3 is TGTGCCAGCAGCTGGGGGGGAGTCCAATACTACAATGAGCAGTTCTTC. The rearrangement joins TRBV7-3 to TRBJ2-1; 7 bases align to TRBD2. The V gene end was trimmed by 4 bases and the J gene end by 3 bases; junction bases not matched to a gene: 9. This CDR3 has 16 amino acids. Germline assignment: CDR1 SGHTA and CDR2 FQGTGA.